Listed below are T cell receptor beta chains from one sample, sequenced in a study of regulatory T cells in long-lasting Graves disease. MiXCR, applied by TCRdb to the multiplex PCR reads, yields one record per CDR3 protein. The top ten clones hold 15% to 20% of a sample with about 620,000 distinct CDR3 sequences, approximately 15% of them seen once. The same sample was also used in a study of T cells in Graves' hyperthyroidism and ophthalmopathy.

Sequenced here: peripheral blood mononuclear cells (PBMCs), sampled at new diagnosis, from a patient treated with antithyroid drugs. The receptors were sampled from a woman in her 30s with Graves disease. Each CDR3 is given without its conserved first and last residue. D genes are given only for firm matches.

j_call d_call v_call cdr3_aa
TRBJ2-1 TRBD2 TRBV7-2 ASTHWTSGNTYNEQF
TRBJ2-7 - TRBV10-3 AISVGRGGSYEQY
TRBJ2-7 - TRBV11-3 ASSLDLPDYYEQY
TRBJ1-1 - TRBV5-6 ASSSNRIEAF
TRBJ1-5 TRBD1 TRBV19 ASMRVQGAPGNQPQH
TRBJ1-6 TRBD1 TRBV20-1 SARETGTADNSPLH
TRBJ1-5 TRBD1 TRBV30 AWQRQGGNQPQH
TRBJ2-7 TRBD1 TRBV27 ASKRPGQGYEQY
TRBJ1-2 - TRBV27 ASSLGSWPFYGYT
TRBJ2-7 - TRBV7-3 ASSLALSGGAYEQY
TRBJ2-7 TRBD1 TRBV19 ASSFLQGDQY
TRBJ2-7 - TRBV28 ASSFLSEQY
TRBJ2-7 TRBD2 TRBV7-2 ASSWDYLNYEQY
TRBJ1-1 - TRBV7-9 ASIKGPPREAF
TRBJ1-6 - TRBV11-3 ASSLTGYNSPLH
TRBJ2-3 - TRBV6-5 ASSYSFQGTDTQY
TRBJ2-7 TRBD2 TRBV5-1 ASSEMGGTSGIEQY
TRBJ1-5 - TRBV6-2/TRBV6-3 ASSYKVYQPQH
TRBJ1-6 TRBD1 TRBV3-1 ASSQGTGEVSPLH
TRBJ1-1 TRBD1 TRBV18 ASSRDRGLNTEAF
TRBJ1-5 TRBD1 TRBV18 ASSRGQDQPQH
TRBJ2-7 TRBD2 TRBV2 ASSVAGGSSYEQY
TRBJ1-1 - TRBV6-5 ASSWDRSAGAF
TRBJ2-1 TRBD2 TRBV7-9 ASSHGTSGRNEQF
TRBJ2-4 TRBD2 TRBV11-2 ASSLVTSGRAGEGDIQY
TRBJ2-3 - TRBV16 ASSQRIDTQY
TRBJ2-3 TRBD2 TRBV12-3/TRBV12-4 ASSFGGSLNTDTQY
TRBJ1-1 - TRBV28 ASSLSGTAEAF
TRBJ2-7 TRBD1 TRBV28 ASSFPRHGQGKGTYYEQY
TRBJ1-1 - TRBV25-1 ASSESQRLNTEAF
TRBJ2-1 - TRBV5-1 ASSLGGGLDNEQF
TRBJ2-1 - TRBV27 ASSTAFRDKAYNEQF
TRBJ1-6 TRBD1 TRBV28 ASSLGDRVLSPLH
TRBJ2-1 TRBD1 TRBV12-3/TRBV12-4 ASSSRDRDNEQF
TRBJ2-2 TRBD2 TRBV7-9 ASSPGLAGLTGELF
TRBJ1-5 TRBD1 TRBV20-1 SAGRWDRASNQPQH
TRBJ1-1 TRBD1 TRBV6-2/TRBV6-3 ASSKPDRGNTEAF
TRBJ1-4 - TRBV15 ATSRDQQGVEKLF
TRBJ1-2 - TRBV3-1 ASSQKSGTYGYT
TRBJ2-7 TRBD2 TRBV30 AWSKVAGYPFYEQY
TRBJ1-2 - TRBV5-4 ASSLSTGAYGYT
TRBJ1-4 TRBD1 TRBV7-2 ASSSRGTVVNEKLF
TRBJ2-3 - TRBV28 ASSLTGTPSTDTQY
TRBJ1-1 TRBD1 TRBV30 AWRPQGARSTEAF
TRBJ2-1 - TRBV7-9 ASSSTGSPYNEQF
TRBJ1-5 - TRBV19 ASKEWGFNQPQH
TRBJ2-1 - TRBV20-1 SAEGPWGEGSYNEQF
TRBJ2-5 - TRBV5-4 ASSLVRGMGETQY
TRBJ1-6 - TRBV4-2 ASSPKTGGDSPLH
TRBJ2-7 TRBD1 TRBV2 ASRSDLTGGENEQY
TRBJ2-6 - TRBV30 AGLREYGANVLT
TRBJ2-7 - TRBV5-1 ASSLNRQSYEQY
TRBJ1-1 - TRBV12-3/TRBV12-4 ASSSGPGTWNTEAF
TRBJ2-7 - TRBV27 ASSLRGDVPYEQY